This TCR beta chain was profiled in a study of blood T cell repertoires in COVID-19. As for the study in general: Some COVID-19 samples were acute and others convalescent; all came from the United States, Italy and Spain. The cDNA or gDNA used as material had been derived from T cells, B-cell-depleted T cells, or PBMCs.

CDR1 and CDR2 from the germline V gene are SGHNT and YYREEE (reference sequence). CDR3 length: 16 residues. The V and J ends lost 4 bases and 4 bases, in that order; junction bases with no gene match: 8. How the authors handled the data: Amplification from reference gene primers served as the basis for estimated nucleated cell counts. TCRdb's copy holds only in-frame clones and misses some; the assay was immunoSEQ multiplex PCR. V and J calls and clone size are copied from that table; D and trimming were computed from the DNA. The table has 110,000 to 150,000 clones, about 90% seen once; the top ten hold less than 2%.

The J gene is TRBJ2-1, the V gene TRBV5-4; 10 bases align to TRBD1. The sequenced material came from peripheral blood. The origin of this receptor is a woman aged 60-70 years with acute or convalescent COVID-19. The CDR3 DNA reads as TGTGCCAGCAGCCTCCCGGGACAGGGGAAGTACAATGAGCAGTTCTTC. This gives the protein CASSLPGQGKYNEQFF.